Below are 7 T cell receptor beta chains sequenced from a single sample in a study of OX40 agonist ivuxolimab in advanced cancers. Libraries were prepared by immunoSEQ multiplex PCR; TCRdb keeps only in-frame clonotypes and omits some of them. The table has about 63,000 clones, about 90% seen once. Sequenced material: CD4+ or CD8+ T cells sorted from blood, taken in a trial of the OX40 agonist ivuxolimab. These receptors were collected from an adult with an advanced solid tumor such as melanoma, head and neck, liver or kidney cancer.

The CDR3 nucleotides are TGTGCCAGCAGTTTATGGCAGAACACTGAAGCTTTCTTT. Its protein product is CASSLWQNTEAFF. The chain carries TRBV28 and TRBJ1-1; the D is unclear. The CDR3 has 13 residues. Germline V gene lookup returns CDR1 MDHEN and CDR2 SYDVKM. The V and J ends lost 0 bases and 1 base respectively, with 3 bases between them.

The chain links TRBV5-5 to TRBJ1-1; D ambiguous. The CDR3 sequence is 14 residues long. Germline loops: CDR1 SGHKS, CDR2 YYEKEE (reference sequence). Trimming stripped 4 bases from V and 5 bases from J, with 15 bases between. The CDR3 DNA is TGTGCCAGCAGCCTTTGGTGGGAAGGGACTGAAGCTTTCTTT. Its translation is CASSLWWEGTEAFF. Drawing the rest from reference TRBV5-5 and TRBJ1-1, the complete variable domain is DAGVTQSPTHLIKTRGQQVTLRCSPISGHKSVSWYQQVLGQGPQFIFQYYEKEERGRGNFPDRFSARQFPNYSSELNVNALLLGDSALYLCASSLWWEGTEAFFGQGTRLTVV.

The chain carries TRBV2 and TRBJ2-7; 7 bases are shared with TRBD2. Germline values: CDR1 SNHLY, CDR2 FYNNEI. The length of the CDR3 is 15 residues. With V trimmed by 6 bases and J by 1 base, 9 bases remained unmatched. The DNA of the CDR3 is TGTGCCAGCAGCAATGTTTTCGGGAGGTCCTACGAGCAGTACTTC. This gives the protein CASSNVFGRSYEQYF. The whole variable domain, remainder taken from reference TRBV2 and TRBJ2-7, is EPEVTQTPSHQVTQMGQEVILRCVPISNHLYFYWYRQILGQKVEFLVSFYNNEISEKSEIFDDQFSVERPDGSNFTLKIRSTKLEDSAMYFCASSNVFGRSYEQYFGPGTRLTVT.

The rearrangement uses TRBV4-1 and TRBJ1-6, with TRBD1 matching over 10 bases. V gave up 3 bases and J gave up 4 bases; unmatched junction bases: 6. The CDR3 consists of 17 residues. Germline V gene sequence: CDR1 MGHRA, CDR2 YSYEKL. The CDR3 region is CASSQPGGQGYNSPLHF. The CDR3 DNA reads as TGCGCCAGCAGCCAGCCAGGGGGACAGGGGTATAATTCACCCCTCCACTTT.

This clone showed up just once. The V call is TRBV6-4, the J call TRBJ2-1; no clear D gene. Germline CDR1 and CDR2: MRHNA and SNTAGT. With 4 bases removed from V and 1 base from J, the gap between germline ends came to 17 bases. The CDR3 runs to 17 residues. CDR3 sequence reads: CASSVAAVSLSYNEQFF. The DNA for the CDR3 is TGTGCCAGCAGTGTGGCAGCTGTGTCACTATCCTACAATGAGCAGTTCTTC.

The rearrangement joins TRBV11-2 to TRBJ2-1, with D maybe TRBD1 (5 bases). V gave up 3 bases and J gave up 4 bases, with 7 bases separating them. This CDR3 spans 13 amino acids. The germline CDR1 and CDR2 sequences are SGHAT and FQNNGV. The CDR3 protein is CASSLDTYNEQFF. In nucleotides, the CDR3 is TGTGCCAGCAGCTTGGACACGTACAATGAGCAGTTCTTC.

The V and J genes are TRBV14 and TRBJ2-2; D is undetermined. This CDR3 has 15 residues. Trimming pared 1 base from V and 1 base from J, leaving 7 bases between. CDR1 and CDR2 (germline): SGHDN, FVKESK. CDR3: CASSQVPRNTGELFF. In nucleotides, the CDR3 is TGTGCCAGCAGCCAAGTCCCCAGGAACACCGGGGAGCTGTTTTTT.